A single sample gave rise to the 21 T cell receptor beta chains below, sequenced in a study of blood T cell repertoires in COVID-19. Some clones are missing from TCRdb's copy, which holds only in-frame ones; the method was immunoSEQ multiplex PCR. The sample carries some 13,000 clones, around 90% recorded once. The sample was peripheral blood. The receptors derive from a woman aged 70-85 years with active COVID-19.

The chain employs TRBV6-1 and TRBJ1-4, with no clear D. Looked up from germline, CDR1 is MNHNS and CDR2 is SASEGT. V lost 1 base to trimming and J lost 5 bases, with 11 bases between them. The CDR3 runs 15 residues. CDR3 DNA: TGTGCCAGCAGTGAAGTGGTCGCGGGAAATGAAAAACTGTTTTTT. Protein: CASSEVVAGNEKLFF.

The rearrangement uses TRBV6-5 and TRBJ1-2; possible D gene TRBD1, 5 bases. The V end lost 7 bases, the J end lost 2 bases, and 8 bases lay between the germline ends. CDR1 is MNHEY, CDR2 SVGAGI, per germline. There are 12 residues in the CDR3. Here the CDR3 DNA reads TGTGCCAGCAACCCAGGGAACTATGGCTACACCTTC. Its translation is CASNPGNYGYTF.

This clone was seen once. V gene TRBV5-1 combines with J gene TRBJ2-5; TRBD1 agrees at 8 bases. This CDR3 has 15 residues. The trim removed 0 bases at V and 4 bases at J, leaving 5 bases unmatched. The germline V gene has CDR1 SGHRS and CDR2 YFSETQ. CDR3 sequence reads: CASSLGQGARETQYF. The CDR3 nucleotides are TGCGCCAGCAGCTTGGGGCAGGGGGCGCGAGAGACCCAGTACTTC.

The rearrangement uses TRBV5-1 and TRBJ2-1; 10 nucleotides align to TRBD2. This CDR3 spans 15 amino acids. With 4 bases clipped from V and 4 bases from J, the junction kept 5 bases outside the gene matches. CDR1 is SGHRS, CDR2 YFSETQ, per germline. The CDR3 loop is CASSPGLAFYNEQFF. The CDR3 DNA reads as TGCGCCAGCAGCCCGGGACTAGCGTTTTACAATGAGCAGTTCTTC.

J is TRBJ1-2 and V is TRBV28; no definite D call. CDR3 length: 18 residues. The germline V gene has CDR1 MDHEN and CDR2 SYDVKM. V was pared by 7 bases and J by 5 bases, with 29 bases between. Written as DNA, the CDR3 is TGTGCCAGCATAGGCGACTCAAGAGGGAGAAGGGTGGGATATGGCTACACCTTC. This codes for CASIGDSRGRRVGYGYTF.

The chain's CDR3 is CASSILIEAAYGYTF. Here the CDR3 DNA reads TGTGCCAGTAGTATCTTGATCGAGGCAGCGTATGGCTACACCTTC. This chain connects TRBV19 to TRBJ1-2; D is uncertain. Trimming shortened V by 3 bases and J by 5 bases, and 16 bases separated the two germline ends. The germline V gene has CDR1 LNHDA and CDR2 SQIVND (reference sequence). This CDR3 is 15 amino acids long.

The V and J genes are TRBV19 and TRBJ1-5, with 10 bases matching TRBD1. V trimming: 6 bases; J trimming: 7 bases; junction bases outside the gene matches: 3. The CDR3 covers 13 residues. Germline V gives CDR1 LNHDA, CDR2 SQIVND (reference sequence). CDR3 loop: CASRDRGRQPQHF. CDR3 nucleotide sequence: TGTGCCAGTAGAGACAGGGGGCGGCAGCCCCAGCATTTT.

The chain links TRBV24-1 to TRBJ1-2; the match to TRBD1 covers 9 bases. The CDR3 runs to 15 residues. Germline CDR1 KGHDR, CDR2 SFDVKD. V was clipped by 2 bases and J by 5 bases; unmatched bases: 5. CDR3 loop: CATSDSGQGSYGYTF. The CDR3 region has the DNA TGTGCCACCAGTGATTCGGGACAGGGTTCGTATGGCTACACCTTC.

The V call is TRBV19, the J call TRBJ2-3; TRBD2 is a possible D gene (5 bases). The CDR3 has 14 amino acids. The germline V gene encodes CDR1 LNHDA and CDR2 SQIVND (reference sequence). Trimming took 3 bases from V and 4 from J, leaving 11 bases between them. CDR3 nucleotide sequence: TGTGCCAGTAGTATCCCGGGAAGGGCAGATACGCAGTATTTT. Translating gives CASSIPGRADTQYF.

The chain couples TRBV24-1 to TRBJ2-3; the D gene is possibly TRBD2 (5 bases). Per the germline V gene, CDR1 is KGHDR and CDR2 is SFDVKD. The CDR3 loop spans 18 amino acids. V shed 2 bases and J shed 0 bases, with 17 bases lying between them. The CDR3 DNA sequence: TGTGCCACCAGTGATTCGGGGTATGGCGGGCGGAGCACAGATACGCAGTATTTT. As protein: CATSDSGYGGRSTDTQYF.

J is TRBJ2-3 and V is TRBV5-4; 7 nucleotides match TRBD2. There are 18 residues in the CDR3. V dropped 4 bases and J dropped 5; count of bases not matched to a gene: 19. In germline, CDR1 is SGHNT, CDR2 YYREEE (reference sequence). The CDR3 reads CASSVLGVRGRAEDTQYF. For the CDR3, the DNA is TGTGCCAGCAGCGTGCTCGGTGTCCGTGGGAGGGCCGAAGATACGCAGTATTTT. The full variable domain, in which reference TRBV5-4 and TRBJ2-3 provide the parts outside the CDR3, is ETGVTQSPTHLIKTRGQQVTLRCSSQSGHNTVSWYQQALGQGPQFIFQYYREEENGRGNFPPRFSGLQFPNYSSELNVNALELDDSALYLCASSVLGVRGRAEDTQYFGPGTRLTVL.

The table lists this clone with a count of one. The chain employs TRBV7-5 and TRBJ2-5; the D call TRBD1 from the table was never checked on the DNA. TRBV7-5 is a pseudogene. CDR3 length: 16 amino acids. DNA for the CDR3: TGTGCCAGAAGCTTATCTTGGGGGCTGTACCAAGAGACCCAGTACTTC. Its protein product is CARSLSWGLYQETQYF.

The CDR3 is CASRPPGLAGNTNEQFF. The DNA for the CDR3 is TGCGCCAGCAGGCCCCCGGGACTAGCGGGAAACACGAATGAGCAGTTCTTC. This chain uses TRBV5-1 with TRBJ2-1; TRBD2 matches 13 bases. Looked up from germline, CDR1 is SGHRS and CDR2 is YFSETQ. This CDR3 is 17 amino acids long. V was clipped by 5 bases and J by 7 bases; unmatched bases: 12. The full variable domain, rest sourced from reference TRBV5-1 and TRBJ2-1, is KAGVTQTPRYLIKTRGQQVTLSCSPISGHRSVSWYQQTPGQGLQFLFEYFSETQRNKGNFPGRFSGRQFSNSRSEMNVSTLELGDSALYLCASRPPGLAGNTNEQFFGPGTRLTVL.

This sequence joins TRBV28 and TRBJ1-1, with D possibly TRBD1 on 5 matching bases. Per the germline V gene, CDR1 is MDHEN and CDR2 is SYDVKM. V lost 6 bases and J lost 4, with 9 bases in between. This CDR3 is built from 12 residues. CDR3 amino acids: CASSPRVTEAFF. DNA of the CDR3: TGTGCCAGCAGCCCCAGGGTCACTGAAGCTTTCTTT.

The chain carries TRBV5-8 and TRBJ2-3; possible D gene TRBD2, 6 bases. CDR3 length equals 15 residues. Trimming pared 3 bases from V and 1 base from J, leaving 12 bases between. From germline, CDR1 is SGHTS and CDR2 YDEGEE. CDR3 DNA sequence: TGTGCCAGCAGCTCAAGACTAGTCCGCACAGATACGCAGTATTTT. Amino acid sequence: CASSSRLVRTDTQYF.

This clone has just one count. The chain recombines TRBV9 with TRBJ2-2, with D possibly TRBD2 on 5 matching bases. The CDR3 is 16 residues long. Deletions cut 4 bases from V and 0 bases from J, with 13 bases between. CDR1 is SGDLS, CDR2 YYNGEE, per germline. CDR3 in DNA: TGTGCCAGCAGCCCACGGGATAGCCCGAACACCGGGGAGCTGTTTTTT. This codes for CASSPRDSPNTGELFF.

The V and J genes are TRBV29-1 and TRBJ2-1, with 10 bases fitting TRBD1. This CDR3 has 15 residues. Germline CDR1 reads SQVTM; CDR2 reads ANQGSEA. With 4 bases clipped from V and 3 bases from J, the junction kept 6 bases outside the gene matches. CDR3 nucleotides: TGCAGCGTTGGGAGACGGACAGGGGGCTACAATGAGCAGTTCTTC. This gives the protein CSVGRRTGGYNEQFF.

This rearrangement joins TRBV6-5 to TRBJ1-2; 9 positions agree with TRBD1. Germline V gene data show CDR1 as MNHEY and CDR2 as SVGAGI. The CDR3 sequence is 14 residues long. V trimming: 7 bases; J trimming: 2 bases; junction bases outside the gene matches: 5. The CDR3 sequence: CASTRQGGNYGYTF. DNA for the CDR3: TGTGCCAGCACCAGACAGGGGGGGAACTATGGCTACACCTTC.

This CDR3 reads CASSPVDSPYGYTF. The CDR3 DNA follows: TGTGCCAGCTCACCGGTGGACAGTCCCTATGGCTACACCTTC. This chain joins TRBV18 and TRBJ1-2, with D possibly matching TRBD1 (6 bases). Trimming left V 3 bases short and J 4 bases short, with 12 bases between. CDR3 size: 14 residues. Germline CDR1 is KGHSH and CDR2 is LQKENI.

This clone was recorded a few times. This chain links TRBV6-5 with TRBJ2-7, with a possible D match to TRBD1 (5 bases). Trimming pared 6 bases from V and 0 bases from J, leaving 12 bases between. The CDR3 runs to 14 residues. Germline CDR1 MNHEY, CDR2 SVGAGI. CDR3 sequence: CASSRTPSSYEQYF. The CDR3, as DNA: TGTGCCAGCAGCCGGACACCGAGCTCCTACGAGCAGTACTTC.

CDR3 DNA: TGTGCCAGCAGCTCCTCCATAGCGGGAGCGACCGGGGAGCTGTTTTTT. Residues: CASSSSIAGATGELFF. The chain uses TRBV11-2 and TRBJ2-2; TRBD2 aligns across 9 bases. Germline CDR1 reads SGHAT; CDR2 reads FQNNGV. This CDR3 is 16 amino acids long. The J segment lost 5 bases and the V segment lost 4 bases, leaving 8 bases of the junction unmatched.